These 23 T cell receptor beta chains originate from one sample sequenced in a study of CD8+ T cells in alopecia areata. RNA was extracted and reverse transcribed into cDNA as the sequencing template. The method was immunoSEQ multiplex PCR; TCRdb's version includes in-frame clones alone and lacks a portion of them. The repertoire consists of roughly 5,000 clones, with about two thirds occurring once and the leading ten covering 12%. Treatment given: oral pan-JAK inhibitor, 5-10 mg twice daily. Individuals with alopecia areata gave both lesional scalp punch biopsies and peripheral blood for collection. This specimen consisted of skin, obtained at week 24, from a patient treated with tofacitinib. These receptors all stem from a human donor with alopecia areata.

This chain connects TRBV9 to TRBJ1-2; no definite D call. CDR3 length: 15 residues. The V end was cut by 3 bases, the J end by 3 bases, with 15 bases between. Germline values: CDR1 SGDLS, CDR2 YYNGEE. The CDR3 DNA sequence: TGTGCCAGCAGCGCGGCGGACCGACCAGACTATGGCTACACCTTC. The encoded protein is CASSAADRPDYGYTF. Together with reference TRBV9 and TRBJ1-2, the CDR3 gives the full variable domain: DSGVTQTPKHLITATGQRVTLRCSPRSGDLSVYWYQQSLDQGLQFLIQYYNGEERAKGNILERFSAQQFPDLHSELNLSSLELGDSALYFCASSAADRPDYGYTFGSGTRLTVV.

This CDR3 is CAWSVTGSPFTEAFF. CDR3 DNA sequence: TGTGCCTGGAGTGTAACGGGTAGCCCTTTCACTGAAGCTTTCTTT. This chain uses TRBV30 with TRBJ1-1; D gene uncertain. This CDR3 is built from 15 residues. V was clipped by 0 bases and J by 4 bases, with 15 bases between them. CDR1 GTSNPN and CDR2 SVGIG come from the germline V gene (reference sequence).

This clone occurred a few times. The CDR3 region is CASSLGVYEQYF. In nucleotides, the CDR3 is TGTGCCAGCAGCTTAGGGGTCTACGAGCAGTACTTC. The genes are TRBV7-9 and TRBJ2-7, with unresolved D. Looked up from germline, CDR1 is SEHNR and CDR2 is FQNEAQ (reference sequence). This CDR3 is 12 amino acids long. The germline V and J ends were trimmed by 1 base and 3 bases, with 4 bases remaining between them.

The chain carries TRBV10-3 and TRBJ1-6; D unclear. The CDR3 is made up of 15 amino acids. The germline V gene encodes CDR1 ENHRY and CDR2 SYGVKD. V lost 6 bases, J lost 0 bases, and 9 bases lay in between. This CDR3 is CAISPQSSYNSPLHF. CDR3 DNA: TGTGCCATCAGCCCACAGAGCTCCTATAATTCACCCCTCCACTTT.

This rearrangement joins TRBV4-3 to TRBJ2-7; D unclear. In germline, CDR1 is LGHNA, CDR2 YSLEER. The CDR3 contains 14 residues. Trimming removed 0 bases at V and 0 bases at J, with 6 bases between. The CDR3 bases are TGCGCCAGCAGCCAAGATCAGAGCTCCTACGAGCAGTACTTC. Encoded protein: CASSQDQSSYEQYF.

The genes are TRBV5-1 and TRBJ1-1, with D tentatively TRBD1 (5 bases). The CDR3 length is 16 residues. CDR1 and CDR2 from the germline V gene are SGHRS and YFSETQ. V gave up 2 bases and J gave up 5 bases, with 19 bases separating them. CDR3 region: CASSFGHLGTMTEAFF. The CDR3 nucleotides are TGCGCCAGCAGCTTCGGACACCTCGGTACGATGACTGAAGCTTTCTTT.

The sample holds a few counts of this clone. The CDR3 loop reads CASLLDRGLDGYTF. CDR3 nucleotide sequence: TGTGCCAGTCTCCTGGACAGGGGGCTCGATGGCTACACCTTC. The chain uses TRBV2 and TRBJ1-2, with 11 nucleotides matching TRBD1. Germline lookup yields CDR1 SNHLY and CDR2 FYNNEI. V lost 9 bases to trimming and J lost 6 bases; unmatched junction nucleotides: 9. The CDR3 consists of 14 residues.

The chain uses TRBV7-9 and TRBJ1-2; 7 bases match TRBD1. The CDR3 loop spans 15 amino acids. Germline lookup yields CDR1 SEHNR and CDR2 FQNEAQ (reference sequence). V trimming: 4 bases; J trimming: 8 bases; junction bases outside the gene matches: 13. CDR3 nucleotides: TGTGCCAGCAGCTCCGGCGGGACAGCGTTCTCCGGCTACACCTTC. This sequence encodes CASSSGGTAFSGYTF.

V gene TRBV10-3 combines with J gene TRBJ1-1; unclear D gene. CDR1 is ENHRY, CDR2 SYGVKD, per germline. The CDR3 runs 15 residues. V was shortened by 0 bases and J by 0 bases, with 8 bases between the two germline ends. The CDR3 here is CAISESQFMNTEAFF. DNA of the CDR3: TGTGCCATCAGTGAGTCACAGTTCATGAACACTGAAGCTTTCTTT.

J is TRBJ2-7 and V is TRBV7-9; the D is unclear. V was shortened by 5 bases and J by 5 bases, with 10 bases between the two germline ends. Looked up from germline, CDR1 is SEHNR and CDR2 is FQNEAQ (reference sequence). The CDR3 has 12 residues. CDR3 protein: CASSHVGNEQYF. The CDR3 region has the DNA TGTGCCAGCAGCCACGTGGGAAACGAGCAGTACTTC.

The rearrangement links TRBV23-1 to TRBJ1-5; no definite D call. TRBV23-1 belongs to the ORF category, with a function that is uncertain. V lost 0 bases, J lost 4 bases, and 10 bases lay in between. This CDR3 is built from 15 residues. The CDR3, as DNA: TGCGCCAGCAGTCAATCGAAGGCTAAGAATCAGCCCCAGCATTTT. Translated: CASSQSKAKNQPQHF.

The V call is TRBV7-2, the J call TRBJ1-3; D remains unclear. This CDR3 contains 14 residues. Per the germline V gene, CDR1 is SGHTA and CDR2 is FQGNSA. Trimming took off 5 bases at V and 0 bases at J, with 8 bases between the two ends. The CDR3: CASSGPGSGNTIYF. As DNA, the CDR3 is TGTGCCAGCAGCGGCCCCGGCTCTGGAAACACCATATATTTT.

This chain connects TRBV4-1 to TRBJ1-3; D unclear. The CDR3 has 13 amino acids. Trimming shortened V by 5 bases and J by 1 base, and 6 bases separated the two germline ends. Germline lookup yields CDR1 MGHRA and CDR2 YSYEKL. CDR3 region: CASSAGSGNTIYF. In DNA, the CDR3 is TGCGCCAGCAGCGCGGGGTCTGGAAACACCATATATTTT.

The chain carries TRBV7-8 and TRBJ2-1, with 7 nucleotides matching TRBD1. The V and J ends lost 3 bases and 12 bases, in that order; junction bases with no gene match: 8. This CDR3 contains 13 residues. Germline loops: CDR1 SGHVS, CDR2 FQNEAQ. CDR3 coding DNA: TGTGCCAGCAGCTTGACAGGGCCGACCGTGCAGTTCTTC. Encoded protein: CASSLTGPTVQFF.

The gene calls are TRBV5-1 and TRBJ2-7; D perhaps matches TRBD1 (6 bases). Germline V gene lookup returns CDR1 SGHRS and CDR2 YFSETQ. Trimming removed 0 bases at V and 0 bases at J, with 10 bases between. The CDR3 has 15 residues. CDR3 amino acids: CASSLVIQGSYEQYF. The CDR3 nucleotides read TGCGCCAGCAGCTTGGTGATACAGGGCTCCTACGAGCAGTACTTC.

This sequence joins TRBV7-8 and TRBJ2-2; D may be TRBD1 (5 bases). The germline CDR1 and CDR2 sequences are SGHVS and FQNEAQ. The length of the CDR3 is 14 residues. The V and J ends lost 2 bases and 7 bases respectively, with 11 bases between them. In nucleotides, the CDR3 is TGTGCCAGCAGCTTACTGGTCAGGGACGGGGAGCTGTTTTTT. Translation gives CASSLLVRDGELFF.

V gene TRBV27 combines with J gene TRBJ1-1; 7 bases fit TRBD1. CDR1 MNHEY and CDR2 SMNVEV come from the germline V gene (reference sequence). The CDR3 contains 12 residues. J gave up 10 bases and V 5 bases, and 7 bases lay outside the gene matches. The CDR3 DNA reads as TGTGCCAGCAGTAAGGAGGGGGCGGGAGCTTTCTTT. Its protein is CASSKEGAGAFF.

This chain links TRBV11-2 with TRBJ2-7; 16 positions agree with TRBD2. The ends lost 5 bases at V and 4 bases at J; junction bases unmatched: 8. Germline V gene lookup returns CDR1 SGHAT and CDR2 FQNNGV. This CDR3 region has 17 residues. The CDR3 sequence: CASSPGLAGGPGYEQYF. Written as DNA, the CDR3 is TGTGCCAGCAGCCCGGGACTAGCGGGGGGGCCAGGTTACGAGCAGTACTTC.

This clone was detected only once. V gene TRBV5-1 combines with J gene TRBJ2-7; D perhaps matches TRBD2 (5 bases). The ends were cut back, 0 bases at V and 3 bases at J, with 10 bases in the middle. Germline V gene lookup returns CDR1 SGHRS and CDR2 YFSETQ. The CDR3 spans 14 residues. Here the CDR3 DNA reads TGCGCCAGCAGCTTGGGAGACTATAGCTACGAGCAGTACTTC. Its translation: CASSLGDYSYEQYF.

CDR3 sequence (DNA): TGCGCCAGCAGCGATTGGGGTAAACCGAACACCGGGGAGCTGTTTTTT. Translated, it gives CASSDWGKPNTGELFF. J is TRBJ2-2 and V is TRBV4-1; D ambiguous. CDR1 and CDR2 from the germline V gene are MGHRA and YSYEKL. V lost 5 bases, J lost 0 bases, and 13 bases lay in between. The CDR3 has 16 residues.

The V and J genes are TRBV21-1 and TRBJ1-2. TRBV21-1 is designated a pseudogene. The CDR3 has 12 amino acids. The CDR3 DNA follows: TGTGCCAGCAGCACCGCGGACTCCGGCTACACCTTC. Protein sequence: CASSTADSGYTF.

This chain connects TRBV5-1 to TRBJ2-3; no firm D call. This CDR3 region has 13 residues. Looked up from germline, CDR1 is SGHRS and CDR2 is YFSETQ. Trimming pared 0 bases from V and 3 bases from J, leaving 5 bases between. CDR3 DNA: TGCGCCAGCAGCTTGGGAGGTACAGATACGCAGTATTTT. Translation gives CASSLGGTDTQYF.

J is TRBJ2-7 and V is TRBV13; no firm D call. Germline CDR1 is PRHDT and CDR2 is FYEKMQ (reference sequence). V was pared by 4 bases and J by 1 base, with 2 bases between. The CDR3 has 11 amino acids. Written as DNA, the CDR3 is TGTGCCAGCAGCTATTCCTACGAGCAGTACTTC. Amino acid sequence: CASSYSYEQYF.